A single sample gave rise to the 8 T cell receptor beta chains below, sequenced in a study of monozygotic twins with inflammatory bowel disease. Using the 5' RACE reads, TCRdb records one entry per CDR3 protein without DNA. This table holds around 210,000 distinct CDR3 sequences. Sequences were obtained from blood. The receptor source for this set is a human donor with ulcerative colitis or Crohn's disease, or a healthy co-twin of an affected twin (not recorded which).

The chain employs TRBV12-3 or TRBV12-4 and TRBJ1-3. The CDR3 spans 12 residues. CDR3 in amino acids: CASSWAGGTIYF.

Here the CDR3 reads CASSTGGLTDTQYF. The rearrangement links TRBV7-2 to TRBJ2-3; the TCRdb call, TRBD2, lacks DNA for checking. The length of the CDR3 is 14 residues. In germline, CDR1 is SGHTA, CDR2 FQGNSA.

The chain couples TRBV7-8 to TRBJ2-1; TCRdb proposes TRBD1, but this gene call is untestable without DNA. This CDR3 comprises 13 residues. The germline CDR1 and CDR2 sequences are SGHVS and FQNEAQ. This CDR3 is CASSLPRQSKQFF.

The chain carries TRBV2 and TRBJ1-3. The germline CDR1 and CDR2 sequences are SNHLY and FYNNEI. The CDR3 is made up of 14 amino acids. CDR3 loop: CASSGEVTGNTIYF.

V usage is TRBV7-3 and J usage is TRBJ2-2; TCRdb outputs TRBD2, but without DNA this stays unchecked. CDR1 is SGHTA, CDR2 FQGTGA, per germline. This CDR3 has 14 amino acids. CDR3 sequence: CASSPKSGVGELFF.

CDR3 sequence: CASSLKGAPLSDTQYF. The chain couples TRBV7-2 to TRBJ2-3; TCRdb's assignment of TRBD1 cannot be checked, as there is no DNA. The CDR3 is 16 residues long. Germline CDR1 SGHTA, CDR2 FQGNSA.

This chain links TRBV2 with TRBJ1-4. Germline assignment: CDR1 SNHLY and CDR2 FYNNEI. This CDR3 region has 13 residues. CDR3 amino acids: CASSDGLGEKLFF.

The chain is built from TRBV4-1 and TRBJ2-7; TCRdb reports TRBD1, a call that lacks DNA to check it against. The V gene's germline CDR1 is MGHRA and CDR2 YSYEKL. The CDR3 is 14 amino acids. CDR3 in amino acids: CASSQGETVYEQYF.